This T cell receptor (beta chain) was documented in a study of Graves' ophthalmopathy and Graves' hyperthyroidism. Study in general: Untreated patients at initial diagnosis provided peripheral blood.

J was trimmed by 1 base and V by 2 bases; bases with no gene match: 2. Germline lookup yields CDR1 DFQATT and CDR2 SNEGSKA (reference sequence). CDR3 length: 14 amino acids. This clonotype showed up just a few times. CAS ≥3, NOSPECS ≥4, moderate-to-severe activity and duration under 3 months marked donors with ophthalmopathy. Other autoimmune diseases, uncontrolled infections, pregnancy and lactation each led to patient exclusion. The authors amplified TCR beta CDR3 regions from RNA transcripts. Scientists carried out first-round RT-PCR using HTBI primers and then a second-round multiplex PCR. A single record per CDR3 protein comes from TCRdb applying MiXCR to the multiplex PCR reads. The sample gives about 740,000 distinct CDR3 sequences, roughly 40% of which show up once; less than 55% is in the top ten.

Source material: peripheral blood. The receptor was isolated from an adult man with Graves' ophthalmopathy. The V gene is TRBV20-1, the J gene TRBJ1-5, with TRBD1 identical over 7 bases. The CDR3 bases are TGCAGTGCTAGATCGGACAGGAGCAATCAGCCCCAGCATTTT. This codes for CSARSDRSNQPQHF.